Shown below are 5 T cell receptor beta chains from a single sample sequenced in a study of immune heterogeneity within non-small cell lung tumors. Amplifying TCR beta CDR3 involved multiplex PCR carried out with 32 V and 13 J primers. TCRdb re-derived calls from the multiplex PCR reads in MiXCR, one entry per CDR3 protein. This table holds thousands of distinct CDR3 sequences, 22% found once. With 550 to 700 ng used per sample, the template was genomic DNA from bulk tumor. Several far-apart biopsies were taken per primary tumor during surgery. Untreated, newly diagnosed non-small cell lung cancer patients underwent curative surgery. The sequenced sample consisted of lung tumor tissue. The receptors here all came from a man aged 55 to 70 with non-small cell lung cancer.

Remarks on this clonotype: The junction shows a germline mismatch at one end, possibly a read error. V and J are TRBV10-3 and TRBJ2-1, with 9 nucleotides matching TRBD2. Per the germline V gene, CDR1 is ENHRY and CDR2 is SYGVKD. The CDR3 runs 16 residues. In nucleotides, the CDR3 is TGTGCCATCAGTGGGACGGTGGTAGCGGGAGTCGATGAGCATTTCTTC. Its translation is CAISGTVVAGVDEHFF.

V and J are TRBV25-1 and TRBJ2-2; D is possibly TRBD1 (8 bases). Trimming removed 5 bases from V and 6 bases from J, with 13 bases in between. CDR3 length: 14 residues. CDR1 and CDR2 (germline): MGHDK, SYGVNS. The CDR3 loop reads CASSLQGGAGELFF. The CDR3 bases are TGTGCCAGCAGTTTACAGGGGGGGGCCGGGGAGCTGTTTTTT.

In this sample, this clonotype turned up a few times. The chain employs TRBV7-6 and TRBJ2-2; D is perhaps TRBD1 (6 bases). This CDR3 is built from 16 residues. The V gene lost 4 bases and the J gene lost 3 bases, with 15 bases spanning the gap. Germline V lookup: CDR1 SGHVS, CDR2 FNYEAQ. The CDR3 DNA is TGTGCCAGCAGCTCCCTCGACAGGTCATACACCGGGGAGCTGTTTTTT. This sequence encodes CASSSLDRSYTGELFF.

This clonotype was detected a few times. V usage is TRBV30 and J usage is TRBJ1-1, with unresolved D. Germline values: CDR1 GTSNPN, CDR2 SVGIG (reference sequence). The V and J ends lost 3 bases and 2 bases respectively, with 13 bases between them. The CDR3 extends over 14 amino acids. Here the CDR3 reads CAWRGPHRNTEAFF. The CDR3 DNA reads as TGTGCCTGGAGGGGCCCCCATAGAAACACTGAAGCTTTCTTT.

This clonotype was counted at least ten times. The rearrangement uses TRBV2 and TRBJ2-7; TRBD2 matches 10 bases. The germline V gene encodes CDR1 SNHLY and CDR2 FYNNEI. The CDR3 sequence is 12 residues long. The J segment lost 2 bases and the V segment lost 8 bases, leaving 0 bases of the junction unmatched. In DNA form, the CDR3 reads TGTGCCAGCGGGACTAGCGCCTACGAGCAGTACTTC. Amino acids: CASGTSAYEQYF.